This TCR beta chain was recorded in a study of radiotherapy plus CTLA-4 blockade in lung cancer. Overall study: Objective responses were documented in under 20% of patients, with disease control in 25% to 35%.

Data came from immunoSEQ multiplex PCR; TCRdb stores just in-frame clones and leaves some out. This table holds 100,000 to 150,000 clones, around 89% found once. Notes on this clone: Its antigen remains unidentified.

V was pared by 2 bases and J by 0 bases, with 12 bases between. CDR3 size: 15 residues. Germline lookup yields CDR1 SGHRS and CDR2 YFSETQ. General study points: How blood T cell clones changed early, along with interferon-beta, reportedly forecast response best. Blood-borne expansion of tumor-derived TCR clones followed radiotherapy plus ipilimumab.

People whose metastatic non-small-cell lung cancer was chemo-refractory got focal radiation along with CTLA-4 blockade by ipilimumab. The receptor comes from a human donor with non-small cell lung cancer that progressed on radiotherapy plus ipilimumab. The sequencing here drew on peripheral blood, taken from a patient treated with radiotherapy plus ipilimumab. This chain uses TRBV5-1 with TRBJ2-7; D may be TRBD1 (6 bases). In DNA, the CDR3 is TGCGCCAGCAGCTTAGGCCAGGACAGCTCCTACGAGCAGTACTTC. The encoded protein is CASSLGQDSSYEQYF.